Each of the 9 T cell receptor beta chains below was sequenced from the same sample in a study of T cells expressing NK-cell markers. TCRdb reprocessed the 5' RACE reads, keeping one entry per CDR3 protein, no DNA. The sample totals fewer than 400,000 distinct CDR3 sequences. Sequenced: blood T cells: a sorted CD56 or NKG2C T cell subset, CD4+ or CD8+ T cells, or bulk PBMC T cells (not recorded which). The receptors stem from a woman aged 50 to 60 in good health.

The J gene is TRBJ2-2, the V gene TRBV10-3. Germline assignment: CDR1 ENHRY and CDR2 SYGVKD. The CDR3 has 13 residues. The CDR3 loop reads CAISEQVSGELFF.

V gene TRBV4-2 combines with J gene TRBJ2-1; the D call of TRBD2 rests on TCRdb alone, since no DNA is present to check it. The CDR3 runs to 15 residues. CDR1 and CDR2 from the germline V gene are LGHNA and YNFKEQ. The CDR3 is CASSQDGLADNEQFF.

CDR3 in amino acids: CASSLLGGGGRLGSYNEQFF. The rearrangement joins TRBV27 to TRBJ2-1; TCRdb proposes TRBD1, but this gene call is untestable without DNA. Germline CDR1 MNHEY, CDR2 SMNVEV (reference sequence). CDR3 length: 20 residues.

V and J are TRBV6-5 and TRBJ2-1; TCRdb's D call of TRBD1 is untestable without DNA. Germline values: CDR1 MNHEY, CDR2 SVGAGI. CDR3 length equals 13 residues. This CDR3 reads CASRGQGDNEQFF.

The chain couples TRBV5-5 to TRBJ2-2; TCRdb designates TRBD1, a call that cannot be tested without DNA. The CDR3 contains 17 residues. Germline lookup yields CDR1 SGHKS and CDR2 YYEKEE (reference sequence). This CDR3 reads CASSLGYRATNTGELFF. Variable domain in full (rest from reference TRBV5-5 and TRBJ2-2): DAGVTQSPTHLIKTRGQQVTLRCSPISGHKSVSWYQQVLGQGPQFIFQYYEKEERGRGNFPDRFSARQFPNYSSELNVNALLLGDSALYLCASSLGYRATNTGELFFGEGSRLTVL.

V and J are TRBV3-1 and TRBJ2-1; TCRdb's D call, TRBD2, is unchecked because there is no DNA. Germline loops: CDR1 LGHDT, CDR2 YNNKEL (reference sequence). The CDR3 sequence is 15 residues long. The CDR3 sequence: CASSQRGTSGNEQFF.

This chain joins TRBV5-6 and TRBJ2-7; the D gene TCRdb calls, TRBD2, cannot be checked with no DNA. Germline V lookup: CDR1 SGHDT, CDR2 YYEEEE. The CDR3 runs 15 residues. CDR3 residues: CASSPFSGKDYEQYF.

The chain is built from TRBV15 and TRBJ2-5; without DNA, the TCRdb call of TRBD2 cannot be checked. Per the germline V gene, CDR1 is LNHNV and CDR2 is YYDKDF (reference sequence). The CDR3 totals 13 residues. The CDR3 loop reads CATSIGLGETQYF. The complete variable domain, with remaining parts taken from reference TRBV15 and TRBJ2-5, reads DAMVIQNPRYQVTQFGKPVTLSCSQTLNHNVMYWYQQKSSQAPKLLFHYYDKDFNNEADTPDNFQSRRPNTSFCFLDIRSPGLGDTAMYLCATSIGLGETQYFGPGTRLLVL.

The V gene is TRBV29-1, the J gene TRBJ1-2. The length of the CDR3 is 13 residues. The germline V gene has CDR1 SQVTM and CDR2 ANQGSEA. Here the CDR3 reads CSVDGPTNYGYTF.